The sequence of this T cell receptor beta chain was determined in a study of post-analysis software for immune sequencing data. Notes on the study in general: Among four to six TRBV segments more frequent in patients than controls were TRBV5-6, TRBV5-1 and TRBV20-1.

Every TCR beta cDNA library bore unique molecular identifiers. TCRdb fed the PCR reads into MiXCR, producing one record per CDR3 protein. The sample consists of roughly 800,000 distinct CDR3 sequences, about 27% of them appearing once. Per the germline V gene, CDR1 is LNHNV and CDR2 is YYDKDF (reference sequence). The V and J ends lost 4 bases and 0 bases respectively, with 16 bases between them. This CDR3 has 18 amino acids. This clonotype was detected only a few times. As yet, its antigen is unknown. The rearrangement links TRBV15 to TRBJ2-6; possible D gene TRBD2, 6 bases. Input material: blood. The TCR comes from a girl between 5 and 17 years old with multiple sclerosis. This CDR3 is CATSNHGDFPSGANVLTF. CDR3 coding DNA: TGTGCCACCAGCAACCACGGGGACTTCCCCTCTGGGGCCAACGTCCTGACTTTC.